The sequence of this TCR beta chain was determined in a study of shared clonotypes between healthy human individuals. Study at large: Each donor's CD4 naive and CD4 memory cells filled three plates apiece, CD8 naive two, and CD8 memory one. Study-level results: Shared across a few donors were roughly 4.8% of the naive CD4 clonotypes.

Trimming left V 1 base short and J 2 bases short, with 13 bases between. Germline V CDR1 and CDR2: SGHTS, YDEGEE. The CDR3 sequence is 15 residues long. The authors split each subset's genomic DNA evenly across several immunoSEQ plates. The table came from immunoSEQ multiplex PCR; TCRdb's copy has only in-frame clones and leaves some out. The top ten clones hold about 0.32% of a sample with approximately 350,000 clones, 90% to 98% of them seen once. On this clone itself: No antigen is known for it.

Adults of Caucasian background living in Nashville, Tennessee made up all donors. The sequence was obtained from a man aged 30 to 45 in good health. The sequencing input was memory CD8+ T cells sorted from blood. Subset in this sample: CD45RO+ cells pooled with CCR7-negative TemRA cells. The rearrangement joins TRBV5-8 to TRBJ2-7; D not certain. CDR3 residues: CASSLLLAGPYEQYF. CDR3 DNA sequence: TGTGCCAGCAGCTTGTTGTTGGCAGGACCCTACGAGCAGTACTTC.